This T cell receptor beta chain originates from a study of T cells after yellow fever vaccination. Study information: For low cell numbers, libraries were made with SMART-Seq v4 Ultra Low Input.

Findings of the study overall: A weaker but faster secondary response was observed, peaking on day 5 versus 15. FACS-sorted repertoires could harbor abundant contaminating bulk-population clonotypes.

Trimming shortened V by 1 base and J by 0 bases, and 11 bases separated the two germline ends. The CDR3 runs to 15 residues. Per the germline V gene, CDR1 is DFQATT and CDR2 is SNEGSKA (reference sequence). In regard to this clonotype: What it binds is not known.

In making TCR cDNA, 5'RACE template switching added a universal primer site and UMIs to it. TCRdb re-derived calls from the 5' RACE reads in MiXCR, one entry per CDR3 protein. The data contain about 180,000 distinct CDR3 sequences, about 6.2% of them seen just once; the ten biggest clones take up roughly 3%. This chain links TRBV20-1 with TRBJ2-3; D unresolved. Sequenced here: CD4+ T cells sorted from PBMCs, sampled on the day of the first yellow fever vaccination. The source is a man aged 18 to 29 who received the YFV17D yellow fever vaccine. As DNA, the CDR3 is TGCAGTGCTAGAGGTGCAGCTTCTAGCACAGATACGCAGTATTTT. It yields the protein CSARGAASSTDTQYF.